The clone carrying this TCR beta chain was picked up a small number of times. Sample treatment: roughly 19 received Ad26.COV2.S at low or high dose, single or two shots; roughly 5 received placebo; per-sample allocation not given. Collection of samples fell on day 63 after the first vaccine or placebo injection. This sample was included in a study of Ad26.COV2.S vaccination and SARS-CoV-2 variants. The CDR3 has 16 residues. Germline-derived CDR1 and CDR2 are MDHEN and SYDVKM. With V trimmed by 8 bases and J by 7 bases, 14 bases remained unmatched. The protocol was immunoSEQ multiplex PCR, while the TCRdb copy is restricted to in-frame clones and leaves out a portion. Of about 450,000 clones listed, 80% to 90% were seen once; the top ten hold about 2.7%.

This chain links TRBV28 with TRBJ1-5; TRBD1 agrees at 10 bases. The TCR sequence derives from a person aged 18-65 years who received the Ad26.COV2.S COVID-19 vaccine or a placebo. The source material was peripheral blood, sampled in a trial of Ad26.COV2.S vaccine versus placebo. CDR3: CASLRDRGVMGQPQHF. DNA for the CDR3: TGTGCCAGCCTCCGGGACAGGGGTGTAATGGGACAGCCCCAGCATTTT.